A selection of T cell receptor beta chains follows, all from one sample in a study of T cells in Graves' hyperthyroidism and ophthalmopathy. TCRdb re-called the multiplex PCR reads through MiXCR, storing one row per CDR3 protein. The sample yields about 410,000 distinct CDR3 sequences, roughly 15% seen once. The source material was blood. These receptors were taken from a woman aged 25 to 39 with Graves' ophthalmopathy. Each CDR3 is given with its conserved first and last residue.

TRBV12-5 CASGLDRSSDGYTF
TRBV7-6 CASSGRDDRGGTGELFF
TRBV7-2 CASSLAIWGSGYGYTF
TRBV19 CASSKQMNTEAFF
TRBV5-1 CASSPRALDSYNSPLHF
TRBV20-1 CSAREGGTFEAFF
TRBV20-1 CSATQEFVYSDTQYF
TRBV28 CASSSRQGYNEQFF
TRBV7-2 CASSPETGIYSIYGYTF
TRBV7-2 CASSLAAGGHNEQFF
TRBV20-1 CSVSGQGAVQPQHF
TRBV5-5 CASSLRGGNQPQHF
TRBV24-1 CATSDELAVDSTDTQYF
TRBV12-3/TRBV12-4 CASSLDLSEDSGNTIYF
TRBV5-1 CASSLEVRTGTEQFF
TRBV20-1 CSARTGTPGRVEQFF
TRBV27 CASSPTWTGPDTEAFF
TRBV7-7 CASSRGAVYNEQFF
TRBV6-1 CASNPRGSYNSPLHF
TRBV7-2 CASSLMDRGYYGYTF
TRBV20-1 CSAEENTEAFF
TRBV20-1 CSASYLEKLFF
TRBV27 CAGSLTRTGPSYEQYF
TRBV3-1 CASSSRQVSSYNEQFF
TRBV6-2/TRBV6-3 CASSYTGIITDTQYF
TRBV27 CASSPGTSLNSPLHF
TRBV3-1 CASSTGRASIEQYF
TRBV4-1 CASSQTGTPATNEKLFF
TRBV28 CASSLPYSRGETQYF
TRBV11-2 CASSHRKYEQYF
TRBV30 CAWSEAGVDQGTEAFF
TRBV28 CASSLVYSGTETQYF
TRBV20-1 CSASTGGSYNEQFF
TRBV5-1 CASSLDGPDYGYTF
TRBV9 CASSPDSNGVQPQHF
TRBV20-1 CSARPMGGVDTEAFF
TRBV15 CATRFSHGYEQYF
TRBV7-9 CASSDQKQPQHF
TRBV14 CASSPGVAYEQYF
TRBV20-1 CSASLGRQGALYYNSPLHF
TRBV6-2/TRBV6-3 CASSGTLVGETQYF
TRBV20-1 CSVGGGSTDTQYF
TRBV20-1 CSARDRATGQPQHF
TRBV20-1 CSVHSLSPRDTQYF
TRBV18 CASSPETGGNTEAFF
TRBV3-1 CASSPRDSTGELFF